This T cell receptor (beta chain) derives from a study of blood T cell repertoires in COVID-19. The CDR3 length is 14 residues. The V gene lost 5 bases and the J gene lost 1 base, with 11 bases spanning the gap. Per the germline V gene, CDR1 is LNHDA and CDR2 is SQIVND (reference sequence). TCRdb's table, derived via immunoSEQ multiplex PCR, lists solely in-frame clones and lacks some. This sample carries some 490,000 clones, 80% to 90% of them seen once, and the ten largest clones take just over 8%. Sequencing was carried out using PBMCs or T cells enriched from blood (not recorded which). The V call is TRBV19, the J call TRBJ1-1; D not certain. This TCR derives from a woman in her sixties or seventies who had recovered from COVID-19. The CDR3 region is CASSQPSGNTEAFF. The CDR3 DNA reads TGTGCCAGTAGTCAACCTTCAGGGAACACTGAAGCTTTCTTT.